The rows below give T cell receptor beta chains drawn from one sample of a study of blood T cell repertoires in COVID-19. The table came from immunoSEQ multiplex PCR; TCRdb's copy has only in-frame clones and leaves some out. The table records some 130,000 clones, 70% to 90% of them present only once. Sequenced input: PBMCs or T cells enriched from blood (not recorded which). Receptors originate from a man in his fifties who had recovered from COVID-19. The CDR3 runs from the conserved cysteine through the conserved F or W. A clone size is listed for some rows: how often the clone was seen (once, few, many), or a class if it is expanded.

V gene: TRBV10-3
J gene: TRBJ1-6
clone size: few
CDR3 length: 14
CDR3 protein: CAISPQGGNSPLHF

V gene: TRBV7-9
J gene: TRBJ1-2
clone size: .
CDR3 length: 14
CDR3 protein: CASSLAGVLGGYTF

V gene: TRBV3-1/TRBV3-2
J gene: TRBJ2-3
clone size: .
CDR3 length: 13
CDR3 protein: CASRAGITDTQYF

V gene: TRBV9
J gene: TRBJ2-2
clone size: .
CDR3 length: 15
CDR3 protein: CASSFRGVRTGELFF

V gene: TRBV7-9
J gene: TRBJ2-3
clone size: .
CDR3 length: 14
CDR3 protein: CATEGGPSTDTQYF

V gene: TRBV30
J gene: TRBJ1-3
clone size: .
CDR3 length: 14
CDR3 protein: CAWSLAFSGNTIYF

V gene: TRBV18
J gene: TRBJ2-7
clone size: .
CDR3 length: 13
CDR3 protein: CASSPRDANEQYF

V gene: TRBV5-4
J gene: TRBJ2-3
clone size: .
CDR3 length: 15
CDR3 protein: CASSLRTGSTDTQYF

V gene: TRBV27
J gene: TRBJ2-3
clone size: .
CDR3 length: 16
CDR3 protein: CASSYGGGGRTDTQYF

V gene: TRBV23-1
J gene: TRBJ1-2
clone size: .
CDR3 length: 18
CDR3 protein: CASRLDRRALRLNYGYTF

V gene: TRBV15
J gene: TRBJ1-5
clone size: .
CDR3 length: 11
CDR3 protein: CATSRDGPQHF

V gene: TRBV28
J gene: TRBJ1-2
clone size: .
CDR3 length: 14
CDR3 protein: CASSPTSGQYGYTF

V gene: TRBV3-1/TRBV3-2
J gene: TRBJ2-7
clone size: few
CDR3 length: 13
CDR3 protein: CASSRRDTNEQYF

V gene: TRBV9
J gene: TRBJ2-3
clone size: .
CDR3 length: 13
CDR3 protein: CASSAGSPDTQYF

V gene: TRBV10-3
J gene: TRBJ1-2
clone size: .
CDR3 length: 15
CDR3 protein: CAISESTQGAYGYTF

V gene: TRBV5-1
J gene: TRBJ2-1
clone size: .
CDR3 length: 15
CDR3 protein: CASSLRDSFYNEQFF

V gene: TRBV6-2/TRBV6-3
J gene: TRBJ1-1
clone size: .
CDR3 length: 16
CDR3 protein: CASSLRKGWEDTEAFF

V gene: TRBV30
J gene: TRBJ1-4
clone size: .
CDR3 length: 15
CDR3 protein: CAWSDRGQGGEKLFF

V gene: TRBV2
J gene: TRBJ2-1
clone size: .
CDR3 length: 14
CDR3 protein: CASRGQVIYIEQFF

V gene: TRBV7-2
J gene: TRBJ1-5
clone size: .
CDR3 length: 13
CDR3 protein: CASSSRANQPQHF

V gene: TRBV11-2
J gene: TRBJ1-1
clone size: .
CDR3 length: 15
CDR3 protein: CASSPRQNANTEAFF

V gene: TRBV3-1/TRBV3-2
J gene: TRBJ1-2
clone size: .
CDR3 length: 16
CDR3 protein: CASSQSRIGGADGYTF

V gene: TRBV5-1
J gene: TRBJ2-3
clone size: once
CDR3 length: 16
CDR3 protein: CASTQLGGLSTDTQYF

V gene: TRBV19
J gene: TRBJ1-1
clone size: .
CDR3 length: 17
CDR3 protein: CASSIDRRGGMDTEAFF

V gene: TRBV15
J gene: TRBJ2-5
clone size: .
CDR3 length: 12
CDR3 protein: CATSKLVETQYF

V gene: TRBV30
J gene: TRBJ1-3
clone size: .
CDR3 length: 13
CDR3 protein: CAWSVGAGNTIYF

V gene: TRBV9
J gene: TRBJ1-4
clone size: .
CDR3 length: 16
CDR3 protein: CASSVMDRGGGEKLFF

V gene: TRBV7-6
J gene: TRBJ1-2
clone size: .
CDR3 length: 14
CDR3 protein: CASSLSEGTDGYTF

V gene: TRBV24-1
J gene: TRBJ1-4
clone size: .
CDR3 length: 15
CDR3 protein: CATSDPGGSGEKLFF

V gene: TRBV18
J gene: TRBJ2-1
clone size: once
CDR3 length: 14
CDR3 protein: CASSPRQGPNEQFF

V gene: TRBV13
J gene: TRBJ2-3
clone size: .
CDR3 length: 14
CDR3 protein: CASSRLALTDTQYF

V gene: TRBV7-9
J gene: TRBJ1-1
clone size: .
CDR3 length: 17
CDR3 protein: CASSRKKTTDSGAEAFF

V gene: TRBV7-2
J gene: TRBJ2-1
clone size: .
CDR3 length: 15
CDR3 protein: CASSSLAGKYNEQFF

V gene: TRBV5-5
J gene: TRBJ1-5
clone size: .
CDR3 length: 15
CDR3 protein: CASSPGVWTGQPQHF

V gene: TRBV27
J gene: TRBJ2-3
clone size: few
CDR3 length: 14
CDR3 protein: CASTRSGRTDTQYF

V gene: TRBV28
J gene: TRBJ2-1
clone size: .
CDR3 length: 13
CDR3 protein: CASSLSGQDGQFF

V gene: TRBV30
J gene: TRBJ1-5
clone size: once
CDR3 length: 13
CDR3 protein: CAWNRRRDQPQHF

V gene: TRBV24-1
J gene: TRBJ1-1
clone size: .
CDR3 length: 10
CDR3 protein: CATPDRELFF

V gene: TRBV7-2
J gene: TRBJ1-5
clone size: few
CDR3 length: 15
CDR3 protein: CASSLTRGGNQPQHF

V gene: TRBV14
J gene: TRBJ1-2
clone size: .
CDR3 length: 16
CDR3 protein: CASSWTGTQLSQGYTF

V gene: TRBV19
J gene: TRBJ2-2
clone size: .
CDR3 length: 15
CDR3 protein: CASSRWTVNTGELFF

V gene: TRBV5-1
J gene: TRBJ2-1
clone size: .
CDR3 length: 15
CDR3 protein: CASSHPGQVGNEQFF

V gene: TRBV5-1
J gene: TRBJ1-1
clone size: .
CDR3 length: 15
CDR3 protein: CASSGGQGANTEAFF

V gene: TRBV4-1
J gene: TRBJ1-2
clone size: .
CDR3 length: 14
CDR3 protein: CASSQGSGGFGYTF

V gene: TRBV7-8
J gene: TRBJ1-5
clone size: .
CDR3 length: 13
CDR3 protein: CASSPRGTQPQHF

V gene: TRBV7-3
J gene: TRBJ2-2
clone size: .
CDR3 length: 16
CDR3 protein: CASRNSGTVNTGELFF

V gene: TRBV5-1
J gene: TRBJ2-5
clone size: .
CDR3 length: 13
CDR3 protein: CASSLGLGATQYF

V gene: TRBV7-2
J gene: TRBJ2-5
clone size: .
CDR3 length: 16
CDR3 protein: CASSLQPTGGDETQYF

V gene: TRBV19
J gene: TRBJ1-2
clone size: .
CDR3 length: 14
CDR3 protein: CASKGVLLNYGYTF

V gene: TRBV19
J gene: TRBJ2-6
clone size: .
CDR3 length: 15
CDR3 protein: CASSFGQSGANVLTF

V gene: TRBV6-5
J gene: TRBJ1-3
clone size: .
CDR3 length: 16
CDR3 protein: CASSYSGGESGNTIYF

V gene: TRBV6-5
J gene: TRBJ1-5
clone size: .
CDR3 length: 15
CDR3 protein: CASSYSRQGDQPQHF

V gene: TRBV6-5
J gene: TRBJ2-1
clone size: .
CDR3 length: 16
CDR3 protein: CASSYSLAGSYNEQFF

V gene: TRBV28
J gene: TRBJ2-3
clone size: .
CDR3 length: 20
CDR3 protein: CASSLLISHTSFSLSDTQYF

V gene: TRBV10-3
J gene: TRBJ2-7
clone size: once
CDR3 length: 15
CDR3 protein: CAISERDREFNEQYF

V gene: TRBV19
J gene: TRBJ2-3
clone size: .
CDR3 length: 15
CDR3 protein: CASSSRDRLTDTQYF

V gene: TRBV5-8
J gene: TRBJ1-2
clone size: .
CDR3 length: 12
CDR3 protein: CASSVDREGYTF

V gene: TRBV7-9
J gene: TRBJ1-5
clone size: .
CDR3 length: 17
CDR3 protein: CASSLGQGAGSNQPQHF